This T cell receptor beta chain was documented in a study of sequential checkpoint blockade in melanoma (dated by TCRdb to between 2018 and 2021). Looking at the study overall: In a 1:1 randomization, patients received either first-line nivolumab then ipilimumab (arm A) or ipilimumab then nivolumab (arm B). Both trial sequences were followed by maintenance nivolumab. TCRbeta immunosequencing was performed on DNA from over 90 pretreatment melanoma tumor samples. For approximately 20 patients, matched tumor biopsies were taken both before treatment and at week 13, after single-agent nivolumab (arm A) or ipilimumab (arm B). Roughly 80% of the matched tumor biopsy pairs taken before and after treatment were from the same lesion. Overall study outcomes, separate from this receptor: PD-L1 staining and CD8+ T-cell counts correlated with tumor T-cell fraction and clonality, whereas mutational load did not. Small sample sizes and reduced statistical power limited the within-arm analyses of tumor T-cell fraction. Patients with increases in tumor T-cell fraction and clonality by week 13 were approximately 30 times more likely to achieve clinical benefit. In the nivolumab-first arm (arm A), pretreatment tumor TIL clonality was associated with response (P = .04). The response-prediction model combining TCR metrics and mutation burden needs validation in larger, independent patient cohorts.

CDR1 and CDR2, looked up from the germline V gene, are KGHSH and LQKENI. The CDR3 spans 17 residues, from the cysteine through the phenylalanine. The only DNA kept is the CDR3, 51 bases in frame from the first base. V loses 3 bases at its end and J loses 8 bases; junction bases beyond the gene matches: 10. Read against the paper, the sample's treatment or condition label means: randomized to nivolumab then ipilimumab (arm A) or the reverse (arm B). Prior DNA-damaging chemotherapy had not been received by any trial patient. Samples came from patients with melanoma in CheckMate 064, a randomized, open-label phase II trial of sequential checkpoint blockade. Genomic DNA from formalin-fixed paraffin-embedded (FFPE) tissue samples was used for tumor TCR sequencing. This clone is judged medium-sized (0.01 to 0.1%). What antigen it recognizes has not been identified. Within one base of it there is no much larger clone, and no base qualities were kept.

TCRbeta CDR3 regions were immunosequenced from genomic DNA with the immunoSEQ Assay. Before high-throughput sequencing, the genomic DNA was amplified using bias-controlled multiplex PCR. The study's processing was this. To quantify the absolute abundance of each unique TCRbeta CDR3 region, the sequences were collapsed and filtered. Clonality, defined as 1 minus Pielou's evenness, was calculated using productive rearrangements only. Tumor T-cell fraction was calculated by normalizing TCRbeta template counts to usable DNA, which was estimated from several housekeeping genes. A previously published method was used to identify clones with significantly greater frequencies in on-treatment samples than in baseline samples. TCRdb's version of the immuneACCESS table is confined to in-frame rearrangements and falls short of the full clone set. An unresolved V gene accounts for under half of the shortfall where checked; the remainder is of unknown origin. That table supplies the V and J calls and clone size; D and trimming were determined from the DNA. This sample is represented by roughly 7,000 clones; 25% to 35% of them were singletons. The top ten clones comprise around 20% of the sample.

The chain is encoded by TRBV18 joined to TRBJ1-4; TRBD1 lines up with 12 middle nucleotides. The sequence derives from a human donor with melanoma. The sequences come from tumor tissue (inferred from file names), collected from a patient given nivolumab and ipilimumab in sequence. The CDR3 protein: CASSPGTGGVLSEKLFF. Here is the DNA: TGTGCCAGCTCACCCGGGACAGGGGGCGTGCTATCGGAAAAACTGTTTTTT.